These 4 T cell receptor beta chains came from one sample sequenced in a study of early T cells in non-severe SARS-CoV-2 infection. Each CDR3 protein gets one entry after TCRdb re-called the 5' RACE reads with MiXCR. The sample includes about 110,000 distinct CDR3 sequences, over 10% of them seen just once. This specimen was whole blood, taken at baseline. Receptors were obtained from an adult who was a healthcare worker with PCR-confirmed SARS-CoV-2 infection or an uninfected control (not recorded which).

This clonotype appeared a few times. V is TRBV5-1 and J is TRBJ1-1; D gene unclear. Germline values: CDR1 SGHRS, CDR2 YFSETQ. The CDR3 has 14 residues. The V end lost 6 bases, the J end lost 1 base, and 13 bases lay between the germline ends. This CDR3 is CASKGSEANTEAFF. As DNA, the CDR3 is TGCGCCAGCAAAGGATCAGAGGCGAACACTGAAGCTTTCTTT.

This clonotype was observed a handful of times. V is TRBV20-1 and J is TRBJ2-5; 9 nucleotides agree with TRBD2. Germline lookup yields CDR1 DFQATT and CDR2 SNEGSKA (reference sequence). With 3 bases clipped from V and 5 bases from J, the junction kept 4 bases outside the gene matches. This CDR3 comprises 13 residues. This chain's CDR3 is CSASGTSLETQYF. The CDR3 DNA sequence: TGCAGTGCTAGCGGGACTAGCCTCGAGACCCAGTACTTC.

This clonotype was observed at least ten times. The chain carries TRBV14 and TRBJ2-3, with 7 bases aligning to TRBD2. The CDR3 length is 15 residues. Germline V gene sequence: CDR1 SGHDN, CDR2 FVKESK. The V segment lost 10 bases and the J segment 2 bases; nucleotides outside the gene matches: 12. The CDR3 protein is CATSNGGRPTDTQYF. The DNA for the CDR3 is TGTGCCACCTCAAACGGGGGGAGGCCCACAGATACGCAGTATTTT.

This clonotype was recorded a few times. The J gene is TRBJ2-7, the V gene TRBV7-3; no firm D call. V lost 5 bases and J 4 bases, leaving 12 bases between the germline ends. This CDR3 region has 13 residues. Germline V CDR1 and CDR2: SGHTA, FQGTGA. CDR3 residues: CASSPRPEYEQYF. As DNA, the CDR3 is TGTGCCAGCAGCCCTAGACCCGAATACGAGCAGTACTTC.